This entry features one T cell receptor beta chain sequence. The antigen this receptor binds is unknown. One base away there is no much larger clone; base qualities are not given. These data come from a study of blood T cell repertoires in COVID-19 (dated by TCRdb to 2018 to 2020). Looking at the study overall: Samples covering the acute and convalescent phases of COVID-19 were provided by collaborators in the United States, Italy and Spain. The material from the prospective study consisted of cDNA or gDNA derived from T cells, B-cell-depleted T cells, or PBMCs. The dataset comprised deeply sampled blood TCRbeta repertoires from subjects exposed to, actively infected with, or recovered from COVID-19. The repertoires were made available in a free public database intended to serve as a resource for research on the immune response to SARS-CoV-2. The samples were drawn from two sources: the first 160 participants of the ongoing ImmuneRACE study, and 1,000 to 1,500 subjects contributed by 6 global collaborators. A de-identified subject ID, COVID-19 status, age in years and sex were almost always included in the sample metadata. Where HLA class I and class II types were available, the types were taken from metadata supplied by the sample provider, not from assay-based typing. Findings and caveats that apply to the study as a whole: Clinical and demographic metadata were provided uncurated, with the amount varying by source and participant.

Collaborating institutions collected whole blood in K2EDTA tubes following their own protocols. For TCRbeta analysis, collaborators shipped samples in one of three forms: frozen whole blood, isolated PBMCs, or DNA extracted from either of those sample types. TCRbeta CDR3 regions were amplified from genomic DNA using the immunoSEQ Assay, a bias-controlled multiplex PCR. The original pipeline was this. Within the assay, amplification of reference gene primers was used to estimate how many nucleated cells each sample contained. To quantify the absolute abundance of each unique TCRbeta CDR3 rearrangement, sequence reads were collapsed and filtered. For each sample, productive Simpson clonality was calculated as the square root of Simpson's diversity index over productive rearrangements. TCRdb took this table from immuneACCESS and kept in-frame rearrangements with V and J called. Such tables lack part of the clones; where checked against another copy, unresolved V genes explain under half of the gap, and the rest is unexplained. The V and J calls and clone size come from that table; D and trimming were worked out from the DNA. The sample table shows about 52,000 clones, and about nine tenths are seen once. Around 10% of the sample is in the top ten clones.

CDR1 is given as MNHEY and CDR2 as SVGAGI, both from the germline V gene. V is cut back by 6 bases and J by 3 bases, with 8 bases in the junction unmatched. The CDR3 spans 15 residues, from the cysteine through the phenylalanine. The read is trimmed to its CDR3 DNA, 45 bases read in frame from base 1. This chain is built from TRBV6-5 and TRBJ2-7; 10 nucleotides in the junction match TRBD1. This receptor was obtained from a man of 80 years or more with active or convalescent COVID-19. Sequencing used peripheral blood. The DNA is TGTGCCAGCAGCCCGACCGGGACAGGGGACTACGAGCAGTACTTC. It translates to CASSPTGTGDYEQYF.